Listed below are T cell receptor beta chains from one sample, sequenced in a study of OX40 agonist ivuxolimab in advanced cancers. Assay used: immunoSEQ multiplex PCR; TCRdb lists only in-frame clones, some missing. The data contain over 65,000 clones, less than 85% of them seen just once; the ten biggest clones take up about 0.4%. The sample here was CD4+ or CD8+ T cells sorted from blood, taken in a trial of the OX40 agonist ivuxolimab. The source of these receptors is an adult with an advanced solid tumor such as melanoma, head and neck, liver or kidney cancer. The CDR3 runs from the conserved cysteine through the conserved F or W. Fields, in order: D gene, clone size, J gene, V gene, CDR3 protein, CDR3 DNA. A D gene is named only where the DNA matches it firmly. Not every row has a clone size; where given, it reads once, few, many or a size class.

>NA|NA|TRBJ1-1|TRBV7-9
CASSRRGVDEAFF
TGTGCCAGCAGCCGTAGGGGAGTCGATGAAGCTTTCTTT
>NA|once|TRBJ2-5|TRBV20-1
CSARVIETQYF
TGCAGTGCTAGAGTAATTGAGACCCAGTACTTC
>NA|few|TRBJ1-5|TRBV6-1
CASSERTAIYSNQPQHF
TGTGCCAGCAGTGAAAGGACAGCGATTTATAGCAATCAGCCCCAGCATTTT
>NA|NA|TRBJ2-5|TRBV7-3
CASSFGPQETQYF
TGTGCCAGCAGCTTTGGACCACAAGAGACCCAGTACTTC
>NA|NA|TRBJ2-3|TRBV6-1
CASRSGGSGPDTQYF
TGTGCCAGCAGAAGCGGAGGAAGTGGTCCAGATACGCAGTATTTT
>NA|NA|TRBJ2-2|TRBV28
CASSSGSTWSGELFF
TGTGCCAGCAGTTCAGGATCAACCTGGTCGGGGGAGCTGTTTTTT
>NA|NA|TRBJ2-5|TRBV27
CASRRTGSETQYF
TGTGCCAGCAGACGCACAGGGTCAGAGACCCAGTACTTC
>TRBD1|once|TRBJ2-7|TRBV2
CASRTGTGVYEQYF
TGTGCCAGCAGGACCGGGACAGGGGTCTACGAGCAGTACTTC
>NA|NA|TRBJ1-4|TRBV5-6
CASSLVDRQDEKLFF
TGTGCCAGCAGCTTGGTGGACAGACAAGATGAAAAACTGTTTTTT
>TRBD1|NA|TRBJ2-6|TRBV27
CASSPHLGQGVMANVLTF
TGTGCCAGCAGCCCCCATTTAGGGCAGGGGGTTATGGCCAACGTCCTGACTTTC
>NA|NA|TRBJ2-3|TRBV30
CAWSRRGNTQYF
TGTGCCTGGAGTCGCCGGGGAAATACGCAGTATTTT
>NA|NA|TRBJ1-5|TRBV7-9
CASSPGGGNQPQHF
TGTGCCAGCAGCCCCGGTGGAGGCAATCAACCCCAGCATTTT
>NA|NA|TRBJ2-3|TRBV6-6
CASSSSGTRVMDTQYF
TGTGCCAGCAGTTCTTCCGGGACCCGGGTAATGGATACGCAGTATTTT
>TRBD2|NA|TRBJ2-3|TRBV7-2
CASSLLAGAGDTQYF
TGTGCCAGCAGTTTACTAGCGGGAGCGGGAGATACGCAGTATTTT
>NA|once|TRBJ2-7|TRBV20-1
CSARNYEQYF
TGCAGTGCTAGGAACTACGAGCAGTACTTC
>TRBD2|NA|TRBJ2-5|TRBV7-9
CASSPRTRVGLEETQYF
TGTGCCAGCAGCCCCCGGACTAGAGTAGGGTTGGAAGAGACCCAGTACTTC
>TRBD2|NA|TRBJ2-7|TRBV11-3
CASSLGGPSGRSYEQYF
TGTGCCAGCAGCTTAGGGGGTCCTAGCGGGCGTTCCTACGAGCAGTACTTC
>NA|NA|TRBJ1-3|TRBV10-3
CAISLSGAGNTIYF
TGTGCCATCAGTCTTTCGGGAGCTGGAAACACCATATATTTT
>TRBD1|NA|TRBJ2-7|TRBV6-1
CASSGRDRGRDEQYF
TGTGCCAGCAGTGGCCGGGACAGGGGGCGCGACGAGCAGTACTTC
>NA|few|TRBJ1-1|TRBV7-8
CASSLGAGGTEAFF
TGTGCCAGCAGCTTAGGGGCGGGTGGCACTGAAGCTTTCTTT
>NA|NA|TRBJ1-4|TRBV7-3
CASSFYTPTDATNEKLFF
TGTGCCAGCAGCTTCTACACACCGACAGATGCAACTAATGAAAAACTGTTTTTT
>NA|few|TRBJ1-2|TRBV5-5
CASSFQGTNYGYTF
TGTGCCAGCAGCTTTCAGGGGACCAACTATGGCTACACCTTC
>NA|NA|TRBJ2-3|TRBV29-1
CSVEGTLGDTQYF
TGCAGCGTTGAAGGGACCTTAGGGGATACGCAGTATTTT
>NA|NA|TRBJ2-1|TRBV19
CASTGAGEQFF
TGTGCCAGTACCGGGGCTGGGGAGCAGTTCTTC
>NA|NA|TRBJ1-2|TRBV19
CASSFRGLYGYTF
TGTGCCAGTAGTTTCAGGGGCCTCTATGGCTACACCTTC
>NA|NA|TRBJ2-1|TRBV5-4
CASNMGGSVRDNEQFF
TGTGCCAGCAACATGGGTGGGTCGGTCAGGGATAATGAGCAGTTCTTC
>NA|NA|TRBJ1-1|TRBV2
CASTGGHQNTEAFF
TGTGCCAGCACGGGGGGACACCAAAACACTGAAGCTTTCTTT
>NA|NA|TRBJ2-3|TRBV9
CASSVSADTQYF
TGTGCCAGCAGCGTTTCAGCAGATACGCAGTATTTT
>NA|NA|TRBJ1-1|TRBV28
CASGPRRSTEAFF
TGTGCCAGCGGCCCCCGGCGGAGCACTGAAGCTTTCTTT
>NA|NA|TRBJ1-2|TRBV30
CAWSSGNYGYTF
TGTGCCTGGAGTTCAGGGAACTATGGCTACACCTTC
>TRBD1|NA|TRBJ2-5|TRBV5-4
CASSLGQAKETQYF
TGTGCCAGCAGCCTAGGACAGGCAAAAGAGACCCAGTACTTC
>NA|NA|TRBJ1-3|TRBV5-6
CASSPGRNTIYF
TGTGCCAGCAGCCCCGGGCGAAACACCATATATTTT
>NA|once|TRBJ1-5|TRBV2
CASSVFQRQPQHF
TGTGCCAGCAGTGTATTTCAAAGGCAGCCCCAGCATTTT
>TRBD2|NA|TRBJ2-1|TRBV29-1
CSVGIGGAGEQFF
TGCAGCGTTGGGATCGGGGGGGCAGGTGAGCAGTTCTTC
>NA|NA|TRBJ2-2|TRBV2
CASKLASNTGELFF
TGTGCCAGCAAGCTAGCGTCTAACACCGGGGAGCTGTTTTTT
>NA|once|TRBJ1-2|TRBV29-1
CSGGEGYGYTF
TGCAGCGGGGGGGAGGGCTATGGCTACACCTTC
>NA|NA|TRBJ2-1|TRBV18
CASSPPLPHNEQFF
TGTGCCAGCTCACCACCCTTACCTCACAATGAGCAGTTCTTC
>TRBD1|NA|TRBJ1-1|TRBV10-3
CAISESETGALNTEAFF
TGTGCCATCAGTGAGAGTGAGACAGGGGCTCTGAACACTGAAGCTTTCTTT
>NA|NA|TRBJ1-2|TRBV7-2
CASSPRIGTYGYTF
TGTGCCAGCAGCCCCAGAATCGGCACCTATGGCTACACCTTC
>NA|NA|TRBJ1-2|TRBV28
CASSSVGNSNYGYTF
TGTGCCAGCAGCTCCGTGGGGAACTCTAACTATGGCTACACCTTC
>TRBD2|NA|TRBJ2-3|TRBV19
CASSILHPSPSGTNTDTQYF
TGTGCCAGTAGTATATTACACCCTTCGCCTAGCGGGACGAACACAGATACGCAGTATTTT
>TRBD1|NA|TRBJ1-1|TRBV6-1
CASSKGQGRMNTEAFF
TGTGCCAGCAGTAAAGGACAGGGGCGCATGAACACTGAAGCTTTCTTT
>TRBD2|few|TRBJ2-3|TRBV5-4
CAGSRTSGSLTDTQYF
TGTGCCGGATCCCGGACTAGCGGGAGTTTAACAGATACGCAGTATTTT